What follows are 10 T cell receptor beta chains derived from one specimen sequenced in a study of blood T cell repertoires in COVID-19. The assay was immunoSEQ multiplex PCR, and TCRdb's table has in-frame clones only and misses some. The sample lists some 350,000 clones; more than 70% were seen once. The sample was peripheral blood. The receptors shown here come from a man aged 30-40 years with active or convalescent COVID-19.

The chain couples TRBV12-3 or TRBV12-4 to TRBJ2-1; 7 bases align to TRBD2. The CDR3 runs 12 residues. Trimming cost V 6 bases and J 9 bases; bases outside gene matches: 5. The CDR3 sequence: CASSVPSGEQFF. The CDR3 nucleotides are TGTGCCAGCAGCGTCCCTAGCGGTGAGCAGTTCTTC.

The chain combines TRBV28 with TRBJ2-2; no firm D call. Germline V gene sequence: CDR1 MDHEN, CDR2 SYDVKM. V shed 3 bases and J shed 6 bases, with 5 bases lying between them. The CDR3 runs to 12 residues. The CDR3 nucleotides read TGTGCCAGCAGTTTCGGGTCCGGGGAGCTGTTTTTT. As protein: CASSFGSGELFF. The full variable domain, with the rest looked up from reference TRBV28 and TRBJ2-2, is DVKVTQSSRYLVKRTGEKVFLECVQDMDHENMFWYRQDPGLGLRLIYFSYDVKMKEKGDIPEGYSVSREKKERFSLILESASTNQTSMYLCASSFGSGELFFGEGSRLTVL.

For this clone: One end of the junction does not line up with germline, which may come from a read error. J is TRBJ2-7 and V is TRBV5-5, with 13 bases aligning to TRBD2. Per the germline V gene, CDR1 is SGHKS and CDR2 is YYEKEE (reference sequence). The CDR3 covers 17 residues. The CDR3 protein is CASSPWTSGGPSYEQYF. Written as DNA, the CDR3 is TGTGCCAGCAGCCCCTGGACTAGCGGGGGCCCCTCCTACGAGCAGTACTTT.

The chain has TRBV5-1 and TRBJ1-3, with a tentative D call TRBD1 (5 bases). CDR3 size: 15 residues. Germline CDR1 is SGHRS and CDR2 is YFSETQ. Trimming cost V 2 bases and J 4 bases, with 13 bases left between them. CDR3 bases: TGCGCCAGCAGCTTTTCCCAGGGCAGAGGAAACACCATATATTTT. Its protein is CASSFSQGRGNTIYF. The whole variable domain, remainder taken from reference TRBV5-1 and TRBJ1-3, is KAGVTQTPRYLIKTRGQQVTLSCSPISGHRSVSWYQQTPGQGLQFLFEYFSETQRNKGNFPGRFSGRQFSNSRSEMNVSTLELGDSALYLCASSFSQGRGNTIYFGEGSWLTVV.

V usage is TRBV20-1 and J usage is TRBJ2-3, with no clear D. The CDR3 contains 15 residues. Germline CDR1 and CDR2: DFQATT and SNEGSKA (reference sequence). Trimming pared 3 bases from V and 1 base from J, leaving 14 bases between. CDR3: CSASVSGGRTDTQYF. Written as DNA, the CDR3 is TGCAGTGCTAGTGTATCCGGCGGTCGCACAGATACGCAGTATTTT.

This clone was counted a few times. The CDR3 loop reads CASSPDRTNSPLHF. CDR3 sequence (DNA): TGTGCCAGCAGTCCGGACAGGACGAATTCACCCCTCCACTTT. The V and J genes are TRBV3-1 (or the pseudogene TRBV3-2) and TRBJ1-6; TRBD1 matches 7 bases. The germline V gene encodes CDR1 LGHDT and CDR2 YNNKEL (reference sequence). This CDR3 has 14 residues. With 6 bases clipped from V and 7 bases from J, the junction kept 6 bases outside the gene matches.

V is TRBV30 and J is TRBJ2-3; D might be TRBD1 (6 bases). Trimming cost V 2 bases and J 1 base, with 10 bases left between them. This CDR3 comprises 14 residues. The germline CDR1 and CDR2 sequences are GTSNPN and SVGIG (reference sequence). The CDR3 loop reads CAWSSGAGTDTQYF. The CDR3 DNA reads TGTGCCTGGAGTTCAGGGGCCGGCACAGATACGCAGTATTTT.

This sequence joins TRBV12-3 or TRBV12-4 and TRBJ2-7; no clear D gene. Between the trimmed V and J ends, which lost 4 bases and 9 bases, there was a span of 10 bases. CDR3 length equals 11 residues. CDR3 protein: CASSYSDWQYF. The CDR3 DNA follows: TGTGCCAGCAGTTACTCCGACTGGCAGTACTTC.

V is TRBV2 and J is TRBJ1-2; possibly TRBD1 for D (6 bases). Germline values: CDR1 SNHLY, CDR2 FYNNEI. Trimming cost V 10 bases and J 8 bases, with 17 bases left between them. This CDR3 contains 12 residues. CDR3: CAIQGRIGGYTF. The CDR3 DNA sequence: TGTGCCATACAGGGTCGGATTGGAGGCTACACCTTC.

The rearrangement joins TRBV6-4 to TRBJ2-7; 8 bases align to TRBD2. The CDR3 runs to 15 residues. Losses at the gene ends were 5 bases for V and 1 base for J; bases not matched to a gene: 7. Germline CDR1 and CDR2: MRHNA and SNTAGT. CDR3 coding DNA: TGTGCCAGCAGTAAGCGGGAGCTTTATTCCTACGAGCAGTACTTC. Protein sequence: CASSKRELYSYEQYF.